This TCR beta chain was sequenced for a study of blood T cell repertoires in COVID-19. Study as a whole: Spain, Italy and the United States supplied samples that represented acute and convalescent COVID-19. PBMCs, B-cell-depleted T cells, or T cells provided the cDNA or gDNA that made up the material.

The table lists this clone with a count of one. Per the study methods: Cell counts per sample came from amplifying reference gene primers. Method: immunoSEQ multiplex PCR; TCRdb's copy keeps in-frame clones and lacks some. The DNA was the basis for D and trimming; V, J and clone size are from that table. There are about 46,000 clones in the sample; around 83% occur only once, and 5.5% to 7.5% lies in the top ten. The CDR3 spans 15 residues. Per the germline V gene, CDR1 is MDHEN and CDR2 is SYDVKM. After removal of 4 bases from V and 4 bases from J, the junction contained 10 bases not matched to a gene.

The sequence came from a man between 60 and 70 years old with acute or convalescent COVID-19. Input material: peripheral blood. The chain has TRBV28 and TRBJ2-7; 7 bases are shared with TRBD1. The DNA for the CDR3 is TGTGCCAGCAGTTCTACAGGGGTGAGGCAGTACGAGCAGTACTTC. Amino acid sequence: CASSSTGVRQYEQYF.